The clone carrying this TCR beta chain was observed a handful of times. Its antigen remains unidentified. The V gene's germline CDR1 is SGHRS and CDR2 YFSETQ. This CDR3 has 19 residues. V was clipped by 0 bases and J by 0 bases; unmatched bases: 6. The entry originates in a study of T cell repertoires in aging, cancer and after chemotherapy. In the study overall: Donors were grouped into six age bands spanning 30 or younger through 70 or older. General observations from the study: Compared with age-matched healthy donors, untreated hematological or solid cancer patients showed higher blood TCR clonality. Across the chemotherapy interval, each cancer cohort showed higher median generation probability, suggesting thymic rebound. Healthy donors lost TCR diversity with age mainly through richness, cancer patients through richness and evenness.

Amplification of TCR beta used genomic DNA extracted from peripheral blood. A mixed TRB-A/B primer pool amplified rearranged TRB by multiplex touch-down PCR. MiXCR, run by TCRdb on the multiplex PCR reads, gives a single entry per CDR3 protein. Of some 19,000 distinct CDR3 sequences listed, approximately 35% are singletons. V gene TRBV5-1 combines with J gene TRBJ2-6, with 10 positions matching TRBD2. The TCR was taken from a human donor with a solid tumor. The source material was blood. CDR3: CASSLEPLAGFSGANVLTF. The CDR3 region has the DNA TGCGCCAGCAGCTTGGAACCACTAGCGGGGTTCTCTGGGGCCAACGTCCTGACTTTC.